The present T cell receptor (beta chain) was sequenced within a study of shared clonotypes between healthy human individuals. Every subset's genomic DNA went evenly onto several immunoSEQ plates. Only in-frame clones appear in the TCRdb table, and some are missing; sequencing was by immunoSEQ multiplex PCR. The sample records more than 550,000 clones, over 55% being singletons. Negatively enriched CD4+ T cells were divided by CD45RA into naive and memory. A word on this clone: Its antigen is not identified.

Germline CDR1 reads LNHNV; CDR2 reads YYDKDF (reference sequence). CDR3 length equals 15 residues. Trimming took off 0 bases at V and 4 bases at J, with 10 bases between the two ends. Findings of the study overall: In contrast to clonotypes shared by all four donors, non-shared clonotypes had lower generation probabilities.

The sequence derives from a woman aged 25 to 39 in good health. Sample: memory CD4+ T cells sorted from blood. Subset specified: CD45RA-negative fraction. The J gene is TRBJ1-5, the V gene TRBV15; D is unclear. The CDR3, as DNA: TGTGCCACCAGCAGAGATTATGAGGGAAATCAGCCCCAGCATTTT. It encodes CATSRDYEGNQPQHF.